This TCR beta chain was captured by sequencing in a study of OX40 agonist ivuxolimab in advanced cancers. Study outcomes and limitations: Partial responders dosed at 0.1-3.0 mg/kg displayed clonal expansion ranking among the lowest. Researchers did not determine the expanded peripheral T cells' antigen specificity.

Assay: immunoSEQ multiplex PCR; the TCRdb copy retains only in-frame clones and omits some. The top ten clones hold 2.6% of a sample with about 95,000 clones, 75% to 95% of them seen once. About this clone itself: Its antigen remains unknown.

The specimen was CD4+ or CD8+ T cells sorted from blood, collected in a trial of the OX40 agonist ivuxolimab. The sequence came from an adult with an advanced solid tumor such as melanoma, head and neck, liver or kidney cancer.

The chain's CDR3 is CASSTTASSYNEQFF. The DNA for the CDR3 is TGCGCCAGCAGCACGACAGCGAGCTCCTACAATGAGCAGTTCTTC. V is TRBV5-1 and J is TRBJ2-1, with D maybe TRBD1 (5 bases). Trimming took off 4 bases at V and 0 bases at J, with 11 bases between the two ends. Germline V CDR1 and CDR2: SGHRS, YFSETQ. This CDR3 is 15 amino acids long.